What follows are 10 T cell receptor beta chains derived from one specimen sequenced in a study of blood T cell repertoires in COVID-19. Clones were read by immunoSEQ multiplex PCR, and TCRdb kept only the in-frame ones, dropping some. The data hold around 100,000 clones, with approximately 88% observed a single time. The sequenced sample was peripheral blood. Receptor source: a woman in her 70s with acute or convalescent COVID-19.

This chain uses TRBV6-5 with TRBJ2-7; 9 nucleotides match TRBD1. Germline V gives CDR1 MNHEY, CDR2 SVGAGI. The V and J ends lost 6 bases and 3 bases, in that order; junction bases with no gene match: 9. This CDR3 comprises 15 residues. CDR3 loop: CASRALRDRDYEQYF. CDR3 nucleotides: TGTGCCAGCAGAGCACTCCGGGACAGGGACTACGAGCAGTACTTC.

This clone occurred once. The J gene is TRBJ2-2, the V gene TRBV9; 9 positions match TRBD2. V dropped 0 bases and J dropped 4; count of bases not matched to a gene: 4. CDR1 is SGDLS, CDR2 YYNGEE, per germline. The CDR3 is made up of 16 amino acids. DNA for the CDR3: TGTGCCAGCAGCGTAGGGCTAGCGGGGATCACCGGGGAGCTGTTTTTT. It codes for CASSVGLAGITGELFF.

The chain recombines TRBV19 with TRBJ1-1, with a possible D match to TRBD1 (6 bases). V lost 5 bases to trimming and J lost 7 bases, with 14 bases between them. Germline CDR1 and CDR2: LNHDA and SQIVND (reference sequence). The CDR3 is 13 residues long. CDR3 in amino acids: CASSPQSDSEAFF. The CDR3 region has the DNA TGTGCCAGTAGTCCCCAGTCGGACAGTGAAGCTTTCTTT.

The chain joins TRBV4-2 to TRBJ1-2, with 10 bases aligning to TRBD1. In germline, CDR1 is LGHNA, CDR2 YNFKEQ. CDR3 length: 16 residues. V lost 0 bases and J lost 7; bases outside the gene matches: 8. The chain's CDR3 is CASSQEGTGEGRGYTF. The CDR3 coding sequence is TGTGCCAGCAGCCAAGAAGGGACAGGGGAAGGACGTGGCTACACCTTC.

CDR3 in amino acids: CSASDDSGGYYEQYF. In nucleotides, the CDR3 is TGCAGTGCTAGTGATGACAGCGGAGGGTACTACGAGCAGTACTTC. The chain combines TRBV20-1 with TRBJ2-7, with D perhaps TRBD2 (6 bases). V lost 3 bases to trimming and J lost 3 bases, with 18 bases between them. In germline, CDR1 is DFQATT, CDR2 SNEGSKA (reference sequence). The CDR3 runs 15 residues.

This chain connects TRBV28 to TRBJ1-1; 10 bases agree with TRBD1. CDR3 length equals 16 residues. Germline V gene lookup returns CDR1 MDHEN and CDR2 SYDVKM. J gave up 4 bases and V 5 bases, and 10 bases lay outside the gene matches. CDR3 DNA sequence: TGTGCCAGCAGTCCGAGGGGGACAGGGGTATTCACTGAAGCTTTCTTT. It translates to CASSPRGTGVFTEAFF. The whole variable domain, filled in from reference TRBV28 and TRBJ1-1, reads DVKVTQSSRYLVKRTGEKVFLECVQDMDHENMFWYRQDPGLGLRLIYFSYDVKMKEKGDIPEGYSVSREKKERFSLILESASTNQTSMYLCASSPRGTGVFTEAFFGQGTRLTVV.

The chain combines TRBV4-1 with TRBJ1-6; D remains unclear. Trimming removed 1 base at V and 0 bases at J, with 10 bases between. There are 17 residues in the CDR3. Germline CDR1 is MGHRA and CDR2 is YSYEKL. The CDR3 DNA follows: TGCGCCAGCAGCCAAGGGGAGGATAGCTCCTATAATTCACCCCTCCACTTT. This codes for CASSQGEDSSYNSPLHF.

V and J are TRBV7-9 and TRBJ1-1; D unresolved. Germline V gives CDR1 SEHNR, CDR2 FQNEAQ (reference sequence). This CDR3 spans 13 amino acids. V was clipped by 1 base and J by 2 bases, with 5 bases between them. Here the CDR3 DNA reads TGTGCCAGCAGCTTAGAAAGCAACACTGAAGCTTTCTTT. Protein sequence: CASSLESNTEAFF. Full variable domain (rest looked up from reference TRBV7-9 and TRBJ1-1): DTGVSQNPRHKITKRGQNVTFRCDPISEHNRLYWYRQTLGQGPEFLTYFQNEAQLEKSRLLSDRFSAERPKGSFSTLEIQRTEQGDSAMYLCASSLESNTEAFFGQGTRLTVV.

The chain links TRBV30 to TRBJ1-3; a weak D match, TRBD1 (6 bases). This CDR3 contains 14 residues. Trimming took 2 bases from V and 4 from J, leaving 12 bases between them. Germline-derived CDR1 and CDR2 are GTSNPN and SVGIG (reference sequence). CDR3: CAWSRGGRGNTIYF. As DNA, the CDR3 is TGTGCCTGGAGTCGAGGGGGACGGGGAAACACCATATATTTT.

J is TRBJ2-1 and V is TRBV11-2; 11 bases agree with TRBD2. CDR3 size: 16 residues. The germline gives CDR1 SGHAT, CDR2 FQNNGV. J was trimmed by 5 bases and V by 5 bases; bases with no gene match: 8. The CDR3 region is CASSHPSGGPHNEQFF. DNA of the CDR3: TGTGCCAGCAGCCACCCTAGCGGGGGGCCCCACAATGAGCAGTTCTTC. The complete variable domain, with remaining parts taken from reference TRBV11-2 and TRBJ2-1, reads EAGVAQSPRYKIIEKRQSVAFWCNPISGHATLYWYQQILGQGPKLLIQFQNNGVVDDSQLPKDRFSAERLKGVDSTLKIQPAKLEDSAVYLCASSHPSGGPHNEQFFGPGTRLTVL.